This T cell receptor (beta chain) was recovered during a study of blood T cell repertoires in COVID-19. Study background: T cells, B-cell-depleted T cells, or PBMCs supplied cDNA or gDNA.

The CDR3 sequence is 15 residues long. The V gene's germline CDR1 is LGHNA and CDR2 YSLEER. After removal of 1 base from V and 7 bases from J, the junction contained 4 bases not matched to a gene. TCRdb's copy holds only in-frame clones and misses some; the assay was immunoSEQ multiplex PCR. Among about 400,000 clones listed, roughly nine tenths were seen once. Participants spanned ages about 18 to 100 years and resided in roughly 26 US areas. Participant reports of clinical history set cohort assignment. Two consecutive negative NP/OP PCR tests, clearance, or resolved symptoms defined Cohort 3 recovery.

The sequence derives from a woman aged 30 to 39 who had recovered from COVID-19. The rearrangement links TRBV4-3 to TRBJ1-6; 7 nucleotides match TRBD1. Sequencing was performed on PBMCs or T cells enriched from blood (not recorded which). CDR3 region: CASSQADRTNSPLHF. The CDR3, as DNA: TGCGCCAGCAGCCAAGCGGACAGGACGAATTCACCCCTCCACTTT.